Following are 19 T cell receptor beta chains from one sample sequenced in a study of T cells after yellow fever vaccination. From the 5' RACE reads, TCRdb called clonotypes with MiXCR, one entry per CDR3 protein. Among under 350,000 distinct CDR3 sequences listed, roughly 3.9% were seen once. Specimen: PBMCs, collected 5 days after the yellow fever booster vaccination. The source of these receptors is a man between 18 and 35 years old who received the YFV17D yellow fever vaccine.

This clonotype was recorded a few times. V and J are TRBV7-6 and TRBJ1-5; D perhaps matches TRBD1 (6 bases). The CDR3 covers 17 residues. V shed 5 bases and J shed 0 bases, with 17 bases lying between them. Germline V gene sequence: CDR1 SGHVS, CDR2 FNYEAQ. The CDR3 DNA sequence: TGTGCCAGCAGCCGGAGACCCCGACAGGATAGCAATCAGCCCCAGCATTTT. It encodes CASSRRPRQDSNQPQHF.

This clonotype was picked up many times. The gene calls are TRBV5-1 and TRBJ1-2, with D possibly matching TRBD1 (5 bases). The V end lost 3 bases, the J end lost 3 bases, and 15 bases lay between the germline ends. The germline V gene encodes CDR1 SGHRS and CDR2 YFSETQ. This CDR3 region has 15 residues. CDR3 sequence: CASSSRDVSYYGYTF. CDR3 nucleotide sequence: TGCGCCAGCAGCTCCCGGGACGTATCGTACTATGGCTACACCTTC.

In this sample, this clonotype turned up many times. The chain is built from TRBV30 and TRBJ2-3; D is ambiguous. Germline assignment: CDR1 GTSNPN and CDR2 SVGIG (reference sequence). The germline V and J ends were trimmed by 0 bases and 5 bases, with 6 bases remaining between them. The length of the CDR3 is 12 residues. The CDR3 region is CAWSVVEDTQYF. CDR3 sequence (DNA): TGTGCCTGGAGTGTAGTAGAAGATACGCAGTATTTT.

The chain couples TRBV3-1 to TRBJ2-7; D remains unclear. Trimming cost V 4 bases and J 0 bases, with 10 bases left between them. The CDR3 length is 14 residues. Germline lookup yields CDR1 LGHDT and CDR2 YNNKEL (reference sequence). CDR3 sequence (DNA): TGTGCCAGCAGCCCGACCTCATCCTCCTACGAGCAGTACTTC. It codes for CASSPTSSSYEQYF.

This clonotype has a count of ten or more. This chain joins TRBV5-5 and TRBJ2-1; 7 positions agree with TRBD2. J lost 3 bases, V lost 0 bases, and 9 bases had no gene match. The germline gives CDR1 SGHKS, CDR2 YYEKEE (reference sequence). This CDR3 contains 17 residues. This CDR3 is CASSLVPRGSFYNEQFF. The CDR3 DNA reads as TGTGCCAGCAGCTTGGTACCGCGGGGGTCGTTCTACAATGAGCAGTTCTTC.

This clonotype was counted many times. The chain couples TRBV5-1 to TRBJ2-3, with 12 positions matching TRBD2. The CDR3 runs 18 residues. CDR1 and CDR2 from the germline V gene are SGHRS and YFSETQ. The V segment lost 0 bases and the J segment 3 bases; nucleotides outside the gene matches: 8. CDR3: CASSLGPSGGAGTDTQYF. In nucleotides, the CDR3 is TGCGCCAGCAGCTTGGGTCCTAGCGGGGGGGCAGGGACAGATACGCAGTATTTT.

This clonotype has a handful of counts. The chain uses TRBV24-1 and TRBJ1-1; tentative D call: TRBD1 (6 bases). Germline-derived CDR1 and CDR2 are KGHDR and SFDVKD. The CDR3 runs to 11 residues. The V and J ends lost 5 bases and 7 bases respectively, with 7 bases between them. CDR3 DNA: TGTGCCACCAGTGCAGGGGTTGAAGCTTTCTTT. This sequence encodes CATSAGVEAFF.

The chain is built from TRBV6-6 and TRBJ2-7; the match to TRBD1 covers 7 bases. V was clipped by 6 bases and J by 5 bases; unmatched bases: 16. The CDR3 is made up of 16 amino acids. Germline CDR1 MNHNY, CDR2 SVGAGI (reference sequence). The CDR3 is CASSPPRDRALNEQYF. CDR3 nucleotide sequence: TGTGCCAGCAGCCCTCCCCGAGACAGGGCGCTAAACGAGCAGTACTTC.

The chain couples TRBV12-3 or TRBV12-4 to TRBJ1-6; 9 bases align to TRBD1. The trim removed 6 bases at V and 6 bases at J, leaving 3 bases unmatched. The CDR3 sequence is 14 residues long. CDR3 region: CASRRDRANSPLHF. For the CDR3, the DNA is TGTGCCAGCAGGCGGGACAGGGCTAATTCACCCCTCCACTTT.

The chain recombines TRBV20-1 with TRBJ2-6; 7 bases line up with TRBD2. Germline values: CDR1 DFQATT, CDR2 SNEGSKA (reference sequence). The CDR3 spans 17 residues. J gave up 1 base and V 3 bases, and 9 bases lay outside the gene matches. CDR3 coding DNA: TGCAGTGCTAGGGAGCTAGCGGCCTTATCTGGGGCCAACGTCCTGACTTTC. Encoded protein: CSARELAALSGANVLTF.

The table lists this clonotype with many counts. The V call is TRBV6-4, the J call TRBJ2-1; 10 nucleotides agree with TRBD2. The trim removed 0 bases at V and 7 bases at J, leaving 3 bases unmatched. CDR3 length: 15 residues. Germline CDR1 and CDR2: MRHNA and SNTAGT. The CDR3 region has the DNA TGTGCCAGCAGTGACTCAGCGGGGGGGCCGAATGAGCAGTTCTTC. Encoded protein: CASSDSAGGPNEQFF.

This clonotype was detected many times. The chain employs TRBV7-8 and TRBJ2-1; D is unclear. The CDR3 totals 10 residues. Germline V CDR1 and CDR2: SGHVS, FQNEAQ. V was trimmed by 3 bases and J by 8 bases, leaving 2 bases between them. DNA for the CDR3: TGTGCCAGCAGCTTCGATGAGCAGTTCTTC. It translates to CASSFDEQFF.

This clonotype was detected a few times. The V call is TRBV20-1, the J call TRBJ2-5, with 9 nucleotides matching TRBD2. Germline values: CDR1 DFQATT, CDR2 SNEGSKA (reference sequence). V was pared by 3 bases and J by 5 bases, with 13 bases of the junction left unmatched. This CDR3 has 16 residues. CDR3 coding DNA: TGCAGTGCTAGCAAGGTCGGGCGGGGGGGCCTCGAGACCCAGTACTTC. Protein sequence: CSASKVGRGGLETQYF.

The rearrangement joins TRBV4-1 to TRBJ2-3; 8 bases agree with TRBD2. Germline CDR1 and CDR2: MGHRA and YSYEKL. Trimming took 0 bases from V and 4 from J; bases not matched to a gene: 9. The CDR3 runs to 17 residues. Written as DNA, the CDR3 is TGCGCCAGCAGCCAAGATTTCCCAGCGGGGGCGGCAGATACGCAGTATTTT. Protein sequence: CASSQDFPAGAADTQYF.

In this sample, this clonotype turned up a few times. The chain combines TRBV15 with TRBJ2-1; tentatively, D is TRBD1 (6 bases). Germline V gene lookup returns CDR1 LNHNV and CDR2 YYDKDF (reference sequence). Trimming removed 1 base at V and 8 bases at J, with 27 bases between. The CDR3 totals 19 residues. This chain's CDR3 is CATSRGIATGTLGSDEQFF. In nucleotides, the CDR3 is TGTGCCACCAGCAGAGGCATTGCTACCGGGACATTAGGCAGCGATGAGCAGTTCTTC. Full variable domain (missing parts from reference TRBV15 and TRBJ2-1): DAMVIQNPRYQVTQFGKPVTLSCSQTLNHNVMYWYQQKSSQAPKLLFHYYDKDFNNEADTPDNFQSRRPNTSFCFLDIRSPGLGDTAMYLCATSRGIATGTLGSDEQFFGPGTRLTVL.

This clonotype occurred many times. V and J are TRBV7-6 and TRBJ2-5; TRBD2 might be the D (5 bases). V was clipped by 8 bases and J by 0 bases, with 10 bases between them. Germline V gene lookup returns CDR1 SGHVS and CDR2 FNYEAQ. This CDR3 is 13 amino acids long. The CDR3 here is CASGRGHQETQYF. The DNA for the CDR3 is TGTGCCAGCGGCCGAGGGCACCAAGAGACCCAGTACTTC.

This clonotype was detected a few times. This CDR3 is CAIWGDGTEAFF. The DNA of the CDR3 is TGTGCCATTTGGGGGGACGGCACTGAAGCTTTCTTT. The rearrangement links TRBV10-3 to TRBJ1-1; possible D gene TRBD1, 5 bases. CDR3 length: 12 residues. The germline CDR1 and CDR2 sequences are ENHRY and SYGVKD. With 9 bases removed from V and 4 bases from J, the gap between germline ends came to 12 bases.

This chain joins TRBV20-1 and TRBJ1-4; D is unresolved. Trimming stripped 2 bases from V and 4 bases from J, with 17 bases between. The CDR3 sequence is 16 residues long. Germline V lookup: CDR1 DFQATT, CDR2 SNEGSKA (reference sequence). CDR3 loop: CSARTALDRVNEKLFF. CDR3 DNA: TGCAGTGCTAGAACCGCGTTGGACCGGGTTAATGAAAAACTGTTTTTT.

Many counts were recorded for this clonotype. The V and J genes are TRBV28 and TRBJ1-1, with 8 positions matching TRBD1. Germline-derived CDR1 and CDR2 are MDHEN and SYDVKM. The V and J ends lost 3 bases and 5 bases, in that order; junction bases with no gene match: 11. This CDR3 region has 16 residues. The CDR3 spells CASSFRDRRFRTEAFF. DNA for the CDR3: TGTGCCAGCAGTTTCCGGGACAGGAGATTTAGGACTGAAGCTTTCTTT.